Each of the 15 T cell receptor beta chains below was sequenced from the same sample in a study of blood T cell repertoires in COVID-19. Sequencing was performed with immunoSEQ multiplex PCR; in TCRdb, only in-frame clones are kept and a portion is missing. This table holds roughly 43,000 clones, 80% to 90% found once. The sample taken for sequencing was peripheral blood. These receptors originate from a man in his 70s with active COVID-19.

The rearrangement links TRBV7-2 to TRBJ1-1; 7 bases map to TRBD1. With V trimmed by 4 bases and J by 5 bases, 1 base remained unmatched. Germline loops: CDR1 SGHTA, CDR2 FQGNSA. CDR3 length equals 12 residues. Written as DNA, the CDR3 is TGTGCCAGCAGCTCAGGGGGGACTGAAGCTTTCTTT. Translation: CASSSGGTEAFF.

The CDR3 DNA is TGTGCCAGCAGTATCGGGACAGCCCCCTACGAGCAGTACTTC. Residues: CASSIGTAPYEQYF. The rearrangement joins TRBV28 to TRBJ2-7; 7 bases fit TRBD1. This CDR3 is built from 14 residues. The trim removed 5 bases at V and 2 bases at J, leaving 6 bases unmatched. CDR1 and CDR2 (germline): MDHEN, SYDVKM.

The genes are TRBV19 and TRBJ2-7; 8 bases are a match to TRBD2. Per the germline V gene, CDR1 is LNHDA and CDR2 is SQIVND (reference sequence). The V and J ends lost 5 bases and 2 bases, in that order; junction bases with no gene match: 8. The CDR3 totals 15 residues. The CDR3 protein is CASSFSGSGTYEQYF. The CDR3 nucleotides are TGTGCCAGTAGTTTCAGCGGTAGCGGGACCTACGAGCAGTACTTC. Complete variable domain (other parts from reference TRBV19 and TRBJ2-7): DGGITQSPKYLFRKEGQNVTLSCEQNLNHDAMYWYRQDPGQGLRLIYYSQIVNDFQKGDIAEGYSVSREKKESFPLTVTSAQKNPTAFYLCASSFSGSGTYEQYFGPGTRLTVT.

The chain is built from TRBV6-2 or TRBV6-3 and TRBJ1-5; D remains unclear. Trimming removed 2 bases at V and 5 bases at J, with 10 bases between. Per germline, CDR1 MNHEY and CDR2 SVGEGT. The CDR3 loop spans 14 amino acids. In DNA form, the CDR3 reads TGTGCCAGCAGTTACGTTTGGCGGGATCAGCCCCAGCATTTT. It encodes CASSYVWRDQPQHF.

The chain carries TRBV6-5 and TRBJ1-1, with D maybe TRBD1 (6 bases). The CDR3 has 13 residues. The germline V gene encodes CDR1 MNHEY and CDR2 SVGAGI. Trimming pared 2 bases from V and 11 bases from J, leaving 15 bases between. CDR3 in amino acids: CASSYVSTGLAFF. Written as DNA, the CDR3 is TGTGCCAGCAGTTACGTTTCCACAGGGCTGGCTTTCTTT.

The chain uses TRBV5-4 and TRBJ2-1; D perhaps matches TRBD1 (5 bases). V lost 0 bases and J lost 5, with 6 bases in between. The CDR3 runs 13 residues. CDR1 is SGHNT, CDR2 YYREEE, per germline (reference sequence). Here the CDR3 reads CASSLGRDNEQFF. The CDR3 bases are TGTGCCAGCAGCTTGGGCAGGGACAATGAGCAGTTCTTC.

This clone was recorded once. The chain recombines TRBV19 with TRBJ2-3; 7 bases agree with TRBD2. The CDR3 loop spans 17 amino acids. Trimming took 9 bases from V and 4 from J; bases not matched to a gene: 19. The V gene's germline CDR1 is LNHDA and CDR2 SQIVND (reference sequence). The CDR3 DNA sequence: TGTGCCAGCAGAACGGGAGGAGGGGCCCTACGGGCAGATACGCAGTATTTT. It specifies CASRTGGGALRADTQYF.

The chain has TRBV5-1 and TRBJ2-7; D gene uncertain. The germline V gene encodes CDR1 SGHRS and CDR2 YFSETQ. The length of the CDR3 is 14 residues. Trimming left V 3 bases short and J 2 bases short, with 12 bases between. The CDR3 is CASSSRGETYEQYF. CDR3 nucleotides: TGCGCCAGCAGCTCCCGTGGTGAGACCTACGAGCAGTACTTC.

The chain recombines TRBV7-9 with TRBJ1-5; 8 nucleotides align to TRBD1. J gave up 3 bases and V 10 bases, and 5 bases lay outside the gene matches. Looked up from germline, CDR1 is SEHNR and CDR2 is FQNEAQ (reference sequence). This CDR3 region has 13 residues. CDR3 protein: CAISDRANQPQHF. DNA for the CDR3: TGTGCCATATCGGACAGGGCCAATCAGCCCCAGCATTTT.

This chain links TRBV5-4 with TRBJ2-3; possibly TRBD2 for D (5 bases). Trimming left V 2 bases short and J 0 bases short, with 10 bases between. The germline V gene has CDR1 SGHNT and CDR2 YYREEE (reference sequence). CDR3 length: 15 amino acids. The CDR3 sequence is CASSFPRASTDTQYF. The DNA of the CDR3 is TGTGCCAGCAGCTTTCCGCGGGCGAGCACAGATACGCAGTATTTT.

This clone was detected only a few times. The chain joins TRBV3-1 (or the pseudogene TRBV3-2) to TRBJ1-4; D unresolved. Looked up from germline, CDR1 is LGHDT and CDR2 is YNNKEL (reference sequence). Trimming shortened V by 2 bases and J by 8 bases, and 9 bases separated the two germline ends. The CDR3 extends over 13 amino acids. The CDR3 nucleotides read TGTGCCAGCAGCCAATCCACCCAGGAAAAACTGTTTTTT. Protein product: CASSQSTQEKLFF.

This clone was seen only a few times. This sequence joins TRBV27 and TRBJ1-5, with 8 bases identical to TRBD1. Germline V gives CDR1 MNHEY, CDR2 SMNVEV (reference sequence). Unmatched junction bases numbered 11, after V lost 5 bases and J lost 2 bases. The CDR3 is 17 residues long. The CDR3 nucleotides read TGTGCCAGCAGTAAAAACCCAGGGGGCTTCGGCAATCAGCCCCAGCATTTT. This codes for CASSKNPGGFGNQPQHF.

The chain links TRBV19 to TRBJ1-6, with TRBD1 matching 7 bases. This CDR3 comprises 14 residues. The germline CDR1 and CDR2 sequences are LNHDA and SQIVND (reference sequence). J gave up 7 bases and V 5 bases, and 5 bases lay outside the gene matches. The CDR3 DNA follows: TGTGCCAGTAGTTTACAGGGGAAAAATTCACCCCTCCACTTT. Residues: CASSLQGKNSPLHF.

V gene TRBV6-2 or TRBV6-3 combines with J gene TRBJ2-1; D remains ambiguous. The CDR3 runs to 12 residues. Per the germline V gene, CDR1 is MNHEY and CDR2 is SVGEGT. Trimming took off 4 bases at V and 7 bases at J, with 8 bases between the two ends. CDR3 amino acids: CASSSFINEQFF. DNA of the CDR3: TGTGCCAGCAGTTCCTTTATAAATGAGCAGTTCTTC.

This rearrangement joins TRBV6-6 to TRBJ2-7; TRBD2 might be the D (6 bases). The CDR3 extends over 11 amino acids. Germline assignment: CDR1 MNHNY and CDR2 SVGAGI (reference sequence). The V and J ends lost 10 bases and 4 bases respectively, with 11 bases between them. The CDR3 region is CATLGGYEQYF. The CDR3 DNA sequence: TGTGCCACCCTGGGGGGATACGAGCAGTACTTC.